The 24 T cell receptor beta chains in this list originate from one sample, sequenced in a study of shared clonotypes between healthy human individuals (dated by TCRdb to between 2020 and 2021). CD8 naive samples consisted of CD45RO-negative cells that were positively selected for CCR7, yielding a CD45RA+CCR7+ population without TemRA cells. The library came from the immunoSEQ multiplex PCR assay. The clones in this table, taken by TCRdb from immuneACCESS, are in-frame only. Not every clone is retained; where verified, under half of the shortfall comes from an unresolved V gene, and the cause of the rest is unknown. A total of under 1 million clones appear in this sample, 90% to 97% of them only once. Clones ranked in the top ten supply about 0.21% of the sample. The sequencing input was naive CD8+ T cells sorted from blood. Explained via the paper, the cell subset or site label denotes: CD45RA+CCR7+. The receptors come from a man aged 30 to 39 in good health.

This rearrangement joins TRBV11-2 to TRBJ2-1, with D possibly matching TRBD2 (6 bases). The CDR3 loop spans 15 amino acids. Trimming pared 5 bases from V and 5 bases from J, leaving 16 bases between. CDR1 is SGHAT and CDR2 is FQNNGV in the germline V gene. The CDR3 reads CASSPGGTSHNEQFF. As DNA, the CDR3 is TGTGCCAGCAGCCCTGGAGGGACTTCCCACAATGAGCAGTTCTTC.

The chain links TRBV4-1 to TRBJ2-1, with 12 bases lining up with TRBD2. CDR1 MGHRA and CDR2 YSYEKL come from the germline V gene. The CDR3 covers 15 residues. Trimming removed 3 bases from V and 8 bases from J; junction bases left unmatched: 5. CDR3 coding DNA: TGCGCCAGCAGCCAGACTAGCGGGAGTTTGGATGAGCAGTTCTTC. Translating it yields CASSQTSGSLDEQFF.

The V gene is TRBV10-3, the J gene TRBJ2-5; D unclear. Germline assignment: CDR1 ENHRY and CDR2 SYGVKD. V shed 7 bases and J shed 5 bases, with 8 bases lying between them. The CDR3 spans 11 residues. The CDR3 here is CAITKSETQYF. CDR3 nucleotide sequence: TGTGCCATCACCAAAAGCGAGACCCAGTACTTC.

The V call is TRBV25-1, the J call TRBJ2-3; D ambiguous. The V gene's germline CDR1 is MGHDK and CDR2 SYGVNS. CDR3 length equals 12 residues. Trimming removed 4 bases at V and 9 bases at J, with 11 bases between. CDR3 in amino acids: CASSVSDPTQYF. In DNA, the CDR3 is TGTGCCAGCAGTGTATCTGACCCAACGCAGTATTTT.

V gene TRBV5-5 combines with J gene TRBJ2-7, with 9 positions matching TRBD2. CDR1 and CDR2 from the germline V gene are SGHKS and YYEKEE (reference sequence). V gave up 0 bases and J gave up 4 bases; unmatched junction bases: 2. The CDR3 runs 14 residues. The CDR3 sequence is CASSLGLAVYEQYF. The CDR3 DNA reads as TGTGCCAGCAGCTTGGGACTAGCGGTATACGAGCAGTACTTC.

V and J are TRBV5-4 and TRBJ2-5; 8 bases align to TRBD1. CDR3 length equals 14 residues. Losses at the gene ends were 5 bases for V and 0 bases for J; bases not matched to a gene: 3. CDR1 SGHNT and CDR2 YYREEE come from the germline V gene (reference sequence). In DNA, the CDR3 is TGTGCCAGCAGGAAGACAGGGGACCAAGAGACCCAGTACTTC. Translation gives CASRKTGDQETQYF.

The rearrangement joins TRBV6-5 to TRBJ2-7; no definite D call. Germline loops: CDR1 MNHEY, CDR2 SVGAGI. The CDR3 totals 14 residues. Deletions cut 0 bases from V and 1 base from J, with 7 bases between. The CDR3, as DNA: TGTGCCAGCAGTTACTCGAGACGGTCCTACGAGCAGTACTTC. Protein: CASSYSRRSYEQYF.

Written as DNA, the CDR3 is TGTGCCAGCAGTCCCTCTAGCGGGAGTAGAAATGAGCAGTTCTTC. Translating it yields CASSPSSGSRNEQFF. The rearrangement links TRBV7-6 to TRBJ2-1; 10 nucleotides match TRBD2. Germline lookup yields CDR1 SGHVS and CDR2 FNYEAQ. The ends lost 6 bases at V and 7 bases at J; junction bases unmatched: 9. This CDR3 has 15 amino acids. Complete variable domain (other parts from reference TRBV7-6 and TRBJ2-1): GAGVSQSPRYKVTKRGQDVALRCDPISGHVSLYWYRQALGQGPEFLTYFNYEAQQDKSGLPNDRFSAERPEGSISTLTIQRTEQRDSAMYRCASSPSSGSRNEQFFGPGTRLTVL.

V usage is TRBV7-9 and J usage is TRBJ1-5, with 9 nucleotides matching TRBD1. The CDR3 totals 14 residues. V was pared by 5 bases and J by 7 bases, with 6 bases of the junction left unmatched. Looked up from germline, CDR1 is SEHNR and CDR2 is FQNEAQ (reference sequence). Here the CDR3 DNA reads TGTGCCAGCAGCCTTTCGACAGGGGGACAGCCCCAGCATTTT. It is translated as CASSLSTGGQPQHF.

The chain has TRBV5-4 and TRBJ2-5; 7 bases agree with TRBD2. Trimming at V came to 0 bases and at J to 3 bases, leaving 2 bases not matched to a gene. The V gene's germline CDR1 is SGHNT and CDR2 YYREEE (reference sequence). This CDR3 has 14 amino acids. CDR3 residues: CASSLALAEETQYF. CDR3 nucleotide sequence: TGTGCCAGCAGCTTGGCTCTAGCGGAAGAGACCCAGTACTTC.

The rearrangement joins TRBV11-1 to TRBJ2-2; D not certain. Trimming removed 1 base at V and 1 base at J, with 4 bases between. The CDR3 totals 14 residues. Germline values: CDR1 SGHAT, CDR2 FQDESV (reference sequence). This CDR3 reads CASSLGVNTGELFF. The CDR3 DNA is TGTGCCAGCAGCTTAGGGGTGAACACCGGGGAGCTGTTTTTT.

This sequence joins TRBV2 and TRBJ2-7, with TRBD1 as a possible D gene (5 bases). The V end lost 7 bases, the J end lost 3 bases, and 13 bases lay between the germline ends. This CDR3 has 13 amino acids. Germline-derived CDR1 and CDR2 are SNHLY and FYNNEI. The CDR3 region is CASKAGSFYEQYF. The CDR3 DNA sequence: TGTGCCAGCAAGGCAGGGTCATTCTACGAGCAGTACTTC.

J is TRBJ2-7 and V is TRBV28, with TRBD2 matching 8 bases. CDR3 length equals 20 residues. Germline CDR1 reads MDHEN; CDR2 reads SYDVKM. The V segment lost 6 bases and the J segment 3 bases; nucleotides outside the gene matches: 25. The CDR3 nucleotides are TGTGCCAGCAGCCCTCGATTCGGGCGGGAGGTTGGTCGTCGTAGCTACGAGCAGTACTTC. Protein product: CASSPRFGREVGRRSYEQYF.

The chain employs TRBV5-4 and TRBJ2-5; D assignment may be TRBD1 or TRBD2 (5 bases each). Germline-derived CDR1 and CDR2 are SGHNT and YYREEE (reference sequence). This CDR3 has 14 residues. The V and J ends lost 4 bases and 5 bases respectively, with 15 bases between them. CDR3 sequence reads: CASSGTENGETQYF. CDR3 bases: TGTGCCAGCAGCGGGACGGAAAATGGGGAGACCCAGTACTTC.

The V call is TRBV7-8, the J call TRBJ1-1, with 8 positions matching TRBD1. Trimming cost V 4 bases and J 12 bases; bases outside gene matches: 10. CDR3 size: 13 residues. The germline gives CDR1 SGHVS, CDR2 FQNEAQ. In nucleotides, the CDR3 is TGTGCCAGCAGCTACGGACAGGGAATTTCATCTTTCTTT. Translation gives CASSYGQGISSFF.

The chain recombines TRBV5-1 with TRBJ1-1; D remains unclear. This CDR3 has 15 residues. Between the trimmed V and J ends, which lost 1 base and 11 bases, there was a span of 21 bases. The germline CDR1 and CDR2 sequences are SGHRS and YFSETQ. The CDR3 here is CASSLISGPQEGAFF. CDR3 DNA sequence: TGCGCCAGCAGCTTGATCTCCGGGCCCCAGGAAGGGGCTTTCTTT.

This rearrangement joins TRBV6-1 to TRBJ2-2; D may be TRBD2 (5 bases). The CDR3 spans 15 residues. In germline, CDR1 is MNHNS, CDR2 SASEGT. Between the trimmed V and J ends, which lost 4 bases and 1 base, there was a span of 10 bases. The CDR3 reads CASSVWTGNTGELFF. As DNA, the CDR3 is TGTGCCAGCAGTGTTTGGACTGGGAACACCGGGGAGCTGTTTTTT.

CDR3 DNA sequence: TGTGCCAGCAGCCAAGGTAGCAATGAGCAGTTCTTC. Translating gives CASSQGSNEQFF. This chain links TRBV6-5 with TRBJ2-1, with D uncertain. The V and J ends lost 6 bases and 6 bases respectively, with 9 bases between them. Germline V gives CDR1 MNHEY, CDR2 SVGAGI. This CDR3 comprises 12 residues.

This clone was observed once. The chain employs TRBV5-8 and TRBJ1-5; D uncertain. The ends were cut back, 7 bases at V and 2 bases at J, with 22 bases in the middle. Germline V gives CDR1 SGHTS, CDR2 YDEGEE. The CDR3 runs 17 residues. The CDR3 DNA reads as TGTGCCAGCGTTCCCCGGGCCGGGCAGCCCGGCAATCAGCCCCAGCATTTT. This encodes CASVPRAGQPGNQPQHF.

As concerns this clone: Within the sample, other DNA sequences also encode this same CDR3. The chain has TRBV7-9 and TRBJ2-7; tentative D call: TRBD1 (6 bases). V was cut by 5 bases and J by 5 bases, with 10 bases left in between. Germline lookup yields CDR1 SEHNR and CDR2 FQNEAQ (reference sequence). The CDR3 has 12 residues. The CDR3 DNA reads TGTGCCAGCAGCCTGACAGGAAACGAGCAGTACTTC. It yields the protein CASSLTGNEQYF.

This clone came up a few times. This sequence joins TRBV7-9 and TRBJ1-1, with no clear D. CDR1 SEHNR and CDR2 FQNEAQ come from the germline V gene (reference sequence). This CDR3 spans 16 amino acids. Trimming stripped 1 base from V and 0 bases from J, with 12 bases between. The CDR3 bases are TGTGCCAGCAGCTTAGATGAGGGATACATGAACACTGAAGCTTTCTTT. Translating gives CASSLDEGYMNTEAFF.

The chain links TRBV18 to TRBJ2-4; D may be TRBD1 or TRBD2 (5 bases each). The CDR3 is 15 amino acids. Germline assignment: CDR1 KGHSH and CDR2 LQKENI. Between the trimmed V and J ends, which lost 2 bases and 3 bases, there was a span of 11 bases. DNA for the CDR3: TGTGCCAGCTCACCATTGGGGGAAGACAAAAACATTCAGTACTTC. It is translated as CASSPLGEDKNIQYF.

The chain employs TRBV29-1 and TRBJ2-7, with 7 nucleotides matching TRBD1. J gave up 4 bases and V 7 bases, and 10 bases lay outside the gene matches. The CDR3 consists of 13 residues. Germline V CDR1 and CDR2: SQVTM, ANQGSEA. The CDR3 DNA reads TGCAGCGGTATCCGACAGGGAATATACGAGCAGTACTTC. It translates to CSGIRQGIYEQYF.

The chain joins TRBV4-1 to TRBJ1-1, with D maybe TRBD1 (5 bases). V dropped 1 base and J dropped 0 bases, with 12 bases sitting between them. The CDR3 totals 16 residues. Germline-derived CDR1 and CDR2 are MGHRA and YSYEKL. This CDR3 is CASSQATWGVNTEAFF. The CDR3 nucleotides are TGCGCCAGCAGCCAAGCGACGTGGGGGGTGAACACTGAAGCTTTCTTT.